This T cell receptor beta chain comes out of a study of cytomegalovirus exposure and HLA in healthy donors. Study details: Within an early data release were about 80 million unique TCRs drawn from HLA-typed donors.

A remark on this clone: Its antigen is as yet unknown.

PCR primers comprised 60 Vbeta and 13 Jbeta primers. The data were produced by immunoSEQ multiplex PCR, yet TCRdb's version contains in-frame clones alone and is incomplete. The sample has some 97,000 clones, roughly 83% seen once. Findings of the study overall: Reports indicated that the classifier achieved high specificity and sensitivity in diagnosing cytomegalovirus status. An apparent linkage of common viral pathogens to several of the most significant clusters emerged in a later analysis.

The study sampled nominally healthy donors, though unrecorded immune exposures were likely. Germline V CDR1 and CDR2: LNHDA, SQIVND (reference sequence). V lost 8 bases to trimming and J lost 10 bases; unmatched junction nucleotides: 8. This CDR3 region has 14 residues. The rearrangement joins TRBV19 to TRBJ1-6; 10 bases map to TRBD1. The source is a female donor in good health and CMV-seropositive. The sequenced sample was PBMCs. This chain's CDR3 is CASSGTGARSPLHF. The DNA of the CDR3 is TGTGCCAGTTCCGGGACAGGGGCTCGATCACCCCTCCACTTT.